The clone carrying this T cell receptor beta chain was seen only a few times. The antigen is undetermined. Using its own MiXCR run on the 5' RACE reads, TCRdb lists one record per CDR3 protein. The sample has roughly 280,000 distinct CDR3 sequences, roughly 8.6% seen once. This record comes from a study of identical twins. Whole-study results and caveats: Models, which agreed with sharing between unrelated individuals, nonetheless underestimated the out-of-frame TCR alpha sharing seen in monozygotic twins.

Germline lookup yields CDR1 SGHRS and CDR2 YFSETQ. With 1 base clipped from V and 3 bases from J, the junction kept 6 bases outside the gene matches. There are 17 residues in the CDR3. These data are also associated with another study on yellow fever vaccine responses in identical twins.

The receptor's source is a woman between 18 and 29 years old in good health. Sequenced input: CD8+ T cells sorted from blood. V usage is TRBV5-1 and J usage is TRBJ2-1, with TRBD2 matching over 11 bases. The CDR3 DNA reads TGCGCCAGCAGCTTGATCCTAGCGGGAGGTAACTACAATGAGCAGTTCTTC. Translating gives CASSLILAGGNYNEQFF.